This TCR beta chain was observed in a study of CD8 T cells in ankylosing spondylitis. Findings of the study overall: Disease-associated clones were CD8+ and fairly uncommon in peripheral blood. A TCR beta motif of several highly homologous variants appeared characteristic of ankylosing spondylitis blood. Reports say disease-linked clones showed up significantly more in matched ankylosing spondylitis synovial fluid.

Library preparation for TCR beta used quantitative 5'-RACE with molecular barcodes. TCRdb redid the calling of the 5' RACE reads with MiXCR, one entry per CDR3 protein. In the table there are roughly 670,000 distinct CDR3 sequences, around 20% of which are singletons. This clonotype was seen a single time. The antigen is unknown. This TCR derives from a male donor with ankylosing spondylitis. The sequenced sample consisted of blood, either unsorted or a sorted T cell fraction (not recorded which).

CDR3 in amino acids: CASSYKHWTGADYEQYF. The CDR3 DNA reads as TGTGCCAGCAGTTACAAACACTGGACAGGGGCGGACTACGAGCAGTACTTC. The genes are TRBV6-5 and TRBJ2-7; 9 positions match TRBD1. The V and J ends lost 2 bases and 3 bases, in that order; junction bases with no gene match: 11. The CDR3 loop spans 17 amino acids. From germline, CDR1 is MNHEY and CDR2 SVGAGI.